This TCR beta chain was obtained from a study of OX40 agonist ivuxolimab in advanced cancers. The wider study: Patients received ivuxolimab, an agonistic anti-OX40 (CD134) antibody.

In regard to this clone: The antigen is unknown.

TCRdb keeps only in-frame clones here, not all; method: immunoSEQ multiplex PCR. The sample holds about 22,000 clones; less than 90% are singletons and the top ten take approximately 25%. CDR1 and CDR2 from the germline V gene are SGDLS and YYNGEE. The CDR3 contains 14 residues. J lost 6 bases, V lost 2 bases, and 4 bases had no gene match. The study's findings and limits: Clonal expansion in partial responders at 0.1-3.0 mg/kg ranked among the lowest. Low normalized T-cell clonal expansion was additionally recorded for some nonresponders. In the 0.1 to 3.0 mg/kg range, CD4+ and CD8+ blood T cells had expanded clonally by week 6.

The source of this sequence is an adult with an advanced solid tumor such as melanoma, head and neck, liver or kidney cancer. This sample comprised CD4+ or CD8+ T cells sorted from blood, obtained in a trial of the OX40 agonist ivuxolimab. The rearrangement joins TRBV9 to TRBJ1-1; 10 positions match TRBD1. This CDR3 is CASSVGTGVSEAFF. CDR3 bases: TGTGCCAGCAGCGTCGGGACAGGGGTTTCTGAAGCTTTCTTT. Full variable domain (missing parts from reference TRBV9 and TRBJ1-1): DSGVTQTPKHLITATGQRVTLRCSPRSGDLSVYWYQQSLDQGLQFLIQYYNGEERAKGNILERFSAQQFPDLHSELNLSSLELGDSALYFCASSVGTGVSEAFFGQGTRLTVV.